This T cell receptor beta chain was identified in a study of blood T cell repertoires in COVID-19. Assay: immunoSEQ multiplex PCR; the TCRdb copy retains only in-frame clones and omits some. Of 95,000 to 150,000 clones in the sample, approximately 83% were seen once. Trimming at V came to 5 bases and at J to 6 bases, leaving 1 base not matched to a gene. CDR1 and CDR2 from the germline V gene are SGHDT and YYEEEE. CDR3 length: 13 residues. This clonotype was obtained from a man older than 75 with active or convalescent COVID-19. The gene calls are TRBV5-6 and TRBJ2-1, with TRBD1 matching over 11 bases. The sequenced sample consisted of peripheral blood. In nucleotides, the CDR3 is TGTGCCAGCAGGGACAGGGGGCTCAATGAGCAGTTCTTC. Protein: CASRDRGLNEQFF.